The rows below give T cell receptor beta chains drawn from one sample of a study of T cells in Graves' hyperthyroidism and ophthalmopathy. MiXCR was run by TCRdb on the multiplex PCR reads, yielding one entry per CDR3 protein. The sample has approximately 520,000 distinct CDR3 sequences; approximately 25% are singletons. The specimen was blood. These TCRs come from a young woman with Graves' ophthalmopathy. Each CDR3 is given with its conserved first and last residue. D genes are given only for firm matches. Clone size appears in some rows only: once, few, many, or a class for an expanded clone.

>TRBV29-1|TRBJ1-1|NA|many
TGCAGCGTGGACCCCAGGGGTTGGGACACTGAAGCTTTCTTT
CSVDPRGWDTEAFF
>TRBV12-3/TRBV12-4|TRBJ2-2|NA|NA
TGTGCCAGCAGTGCCAGCGGGCTGCACACCGGGGAGCTGTTTTTT
CASSASGLHTGELFF
>TRBV18|TRBJ1-1|NA|few
TGTGCCAGCTCACCAATTTTGGGGAGTTGGAACACTGAAGCTTTCTTT
CASSPILGSWNTEAFF
>TRBV12-3/TRBV12-4|TRBJ1-3|NA|NA
TGTGCCAGCAGTTCCGGGGCCAGAGGAAACACTATATATTTT
CASSSGARGNTIYF
>TRBV4-2|TRBJ2-5|NA|many
TGTGCCAGCAGCCAACCCAAGGAGACCCAGTACTTC
CASSQPKETQYF
>TRBV5-1|TRBJ2-7|TRBD2|many
TGCGCCAGCAGGGACCGGGACACTACCGGGACTAGTCGATACGAGCAGTACTTC
CASRDRDTTGTSRYEQYF
>TRBV5-1|TRBJ2-7|NA|many
TGCGCCAGCAGCTTTTCGGGTGACCGGATCTACGAGCAGTACTTC
CASSFSGDRIYEQYF
>TRBV19|TRBJ2-5|TRBD1|NA
TGTGCCAGTAGTATAGACGGGACAGGGGAGACCCAGTACTTC
CASSIDGTGETQYF
>TRBV27|TRBJ2-7|NA|NA
TGTGCCAGCAGTTTATCCCCGAGAGGCGAGCAGTACTTC
CASSLSPRGEQYF
>TRBV6-2/TRBV6-3|TRBJ1-5|NA|few
TGTGCCAGCAGCCATGTGGCAGGGGATAGCAATCAGCCCCAGCATTTT
CASSHVAGDSNQPQHF
>TRBV30|TRBJ1-2|NA|many
TGTGCCTGGAGTGTAACGTCGTATGGCTACACCTTC
CAWSVTSYGYTF
>TRBV29-1|TRBJ1-1|TRBD1|many
TGCAGCGTTTGGCTTCAGGACAGGGGTCAAGCTTTCTTT
CSVWLQDRGQAFF
>TRBV7-8|TRBJ2-2|NA|few
TGTGCCAGCAGCTTAATAGGACTACTAGCGAACACCGGGGAGCTGTTTTTT
CASSLIGLLANTGELFF
>TRBV24-1|TRBJ2-5|NA|NA
TGTGCCACCAGTGAGAGTTCGTTGGCCACCCAGTACTTC
CATSESSLATQYF
>TRBV28|TRBJ2-7|TRBD2|many
TGTGCCAGCAGTTTAGCGGGAGGGCCTGATACCTACGAGCAGTACTTC
CASSLAGGPDTYEQYF
>TRBV29-1|TRBJ1-2|TRBD1|many
TGCAGCGTCCGGACAGGAATTGGCTATGGCTACACCTTC
CSVRTGIGYGYTF
>TRBV20-1|TRBJ2-7|TRBD1|many
TGCAGTGCTAAGGGACAGGGAAGGGGCGAGCAGTACTTC
CSAKGQGRGEQYF
>TRBV6-2/TRBV6-3|TRBJ1-1|TRBD1|NA
TGTGCCAGCAGTTACAAACTAATACAGGGGACAGGGAAGAGCACTGAAGCTTTCTTT
CASSYKLIQGTGKSTEAFF
>TRBV12-5|TRBJ1-2|NA|NA
TGTGCTAGTGGTTCCTACAACCAAGGGGGAGGCTACACCTTC
CASGSYNQGGGYTF
>TRBV6-2/TRBV6-3|TRBJ1-5|TRBD1|many
TGTGCCAGCAGCTGGACAGGGGAGGGACTCAATCAGCCCCAGCATTTT
CASSWTGEGLNQPQHF
>TRBV12-5|TRBJ1-1|NA|NA
TGTGCTAGTGGTTTTGGGGGGAGTACTGAAGCTTTCTTT
CASGFGGSTEAFF
>TRBV5-1|TRBJ1-1|NA|many
TGCGCCAGCAGCTTACCGACAGGGAACACTGAAGCTTTCTTT
CASSLPTGNTEAFF
>TRBV6-5|TRBJ1-1|NA|many
TGTGCCAGCAGTTACTCCGGGCAGGCTGAAGCTTTCTTT
CASSYSGQAEAFF
>TRBV2|TRBJ1-1|NA|many
TGTGCCAGCTACAAGGAGATGAACACTGAAGCTTTCTTT
CASYKEMNTEAFF
>TRBV5-5|TRBJ1-1|NA|many
TGTGCCAGCAGCTTGGAGGGGTTAGGCCCTGAAGCTTTCTTT
CASSLEGLGPEAFF
>TRBV5-6|TRBJ2-7|NA|many
TGCGCCAGCAGCACAGGTTACGAGCAGTACTTC
CASSTGYEQYF
>TRBV20-1|TRBJ2-7|NA|many
TGCAGTGCTACAAACAGCATAAGCCACGAGCAGTACTTC
CSATNSISHEQYF
>TRBV7-2|TRBJ2-7|NA|few
TGTGCCAGCAGCTTATGGTCTAAAGACGAGCAGTACTTC
CASSLWSKDEQYF
>TRBV12-3/TRBV12-4|TRBJ1-3|TRBD1|many
TGTGCCTCTGACAGGGGGGAGACCCCGTTGATATATTTT
CASDRGETPLIYF
>TRBV7-8|TRBJ2-7|TRBD2|NA
TGTGCCAGCAGCCTTCTCGGGGGGGCCTCAGGCGAGCAGTACTTC
CASSLLGGASGEQYF
>TRBV20-1|TRBJ1-3|NA|many
TGCAGTGCTCATACGGGACTCTCTGGAAACACCATATATTTT
CSAHTGLSGNTIYF
>TRBV4-1|TRBJ2-7|NA|many
TGCGCCAGCAGCCAAGCAGGACGGAACTACGAGCAGTACTTC
CASSQAGRNYEQYF
>TRBV11-3|TRBJ2-2|TRBD2|many
TGTGCCAGCAGCCCTTTCGCGGGGGGCGCGAACACCGGGGAGCTGTTTTTT
CASSPFAGGANTGELFF
>TRBV6-2/TRBV6-3|TRBJ1-5|NA|NA
TGTGCCATCGGGCAGGGCCTTCCCAATCAGCCCCAGCATTTT
CAIGQGLPNQPQHF
>TRBV27|TRBJ2-7|NA|many
TGTGCCAGCAGCCCCGGGACCTCCCACTACGAGCAGTACTTC
CASSPGTSHYEQYF
>TRBV6-1|TRBJ1-1|NA|NA
TGTGCCAGCAGGGTCGGGCGGGTTGCAGCCACTGAAGCTTTCTTT
CASRVGRVAATEAFF
>TRBV6-5|TRBJ1-1|NA|many
TGTGCCAGCACCTCCTTTGCAGGAGGCAATGAAGCTTTCTTT
CASTSFAGGNEAFF
>TRBV14|TRBJ1-1|TRBD1|NA
TGTGCCAGCAGCCAGTTCAGGGGGATCACTGAAGCTTTCTTT
CASSQFRGITEAFF
>TRBV5-6|TRBJ1-3|NA|NA
TGTGCCAGCAGTTTTTACCGGGACCCCCGGAGGAGAGGAAACACCATATATTTT
CASSFYRDPRRRGNTIYF
>TRBV15|TRBJ1-2|TRBD1|few
TGTGCCACCAGTAAAAGACAGGGGTCGTATGGCTACACCTTC
CATSKRQGSYGYTF
>TRBV12-5|TRBJ2-7|NA|many
TGTGCTAGTGGTTTCTGGGGGCGATGGGAGCAGTACTTC
CASGFWGRWEQYF
>TRBV10-3|TRBJ1-5|NA|few
TGTGCCACCGGACAGTTCAATCAGCCCCAGCATTTT
CATGQFNQPQHF